Listed below are T cell receptor beta chains from one sample, sequenced in a study of cytomegalovirus exposure and HLA in healthy donors. Sequencing used immunoSEQ multiplex PCR; TCRdb keeps in-frame clones, though not all of them. The data hold roughly 230,000 clones, with 70% to 90% observed a single time. Sequencing input: PBMCs. These receptors originate from a girl aged 2 to 10 in good health and CMV-seronegative. Both conserved end residues are part of each CDR3. The order of the fields is J gene, V gene, clone size, D gene, CDR3 protein, CDR3 DNA. D genes are given only for firm matches. For some rows the clone size is stated as once, few or many, or as a class when expanded; others skip it.

TRBJ1-4	TRBV30	.	TRBD1	CAGGWGQLNEKLFF	TGTGCCGGTGGATGGGGACAGCTTAATGAAAAACTGTTTTTT
TRBJ1-5	TRBV6-5	once	TRBD1	CASSRDRTSNQPQHF	TGTGCCAGCAGCCGGGACAGGACAAGCAATCAGCCCCAGCATTTT
TRBJ2-3	TRBV10-2	.	TRBD2	CASRSKRGMGTDTQYF	TGCGCCAGCAGATCGAAGCGGGGAATGGGCACAGATACGCAGTATTTT
TRBJ1-2	TRBV27	.	.	CASSTGGYPTNYGYTF	TGTGCCAGCAGTACCGGGGGTTACCCAACTAACTATGGCTACACCTTC
TRBJ2-3	TRBV14	.	.	CASSQRQYNRGTDTQYF	TGTGCCAGCAGCCAACGCCAATATAACCGAGGCACAGATACGCAGTATTTT
TRBJ1-1	TRBV11-3	.	TRBD1	CASSTRTGGVTEAFF	TGTGCCAGCAGCACTAGGACAGGGGGCGTCACTGAAGCTTTCTTT
TRBJ2-3	TRBV14	.	.	CASSQRRGDRTDTQYF	TGTGCCAGCAGCCAACGTCGCGGGGACCGCACAGATACGCAGTATTTT
TRBJ2-7	TRBV5-6	.	.	CASSFDTTYEQYF	TGTGCCAGCAGCTTCGACACAACCTACGAGCAGTACTTC
TRBJ2-7	TRBV4-1	once	.	CASSQWFGGRGLSYEQYF	TGCGCCAGCAGCCAATGGTTTGGGGGCCGAGGCCTCTCCTACGAGCAGTACTTC
TRBJ2-3	TRBV27	once	TRBD2	CASTLFSGTSGRDTQYF	TGTGCCAGCACTCTTTTCTCCGGGACTAGCGGAAGGGATACGCAGTATTTT
TRBJ1-1	TRBV27	.	.	CASSLSAGTITEAFF	TGTGCCAGCAGTTTATCGGCCGGGACAATCACTGAAGCTTTCTTT
TRBJ2-3	TRBV4-2	.	.	CASSQGGGDGTQYF	TGTGCCAGCAGCCAAGGAGGGGGGGACGGTACGCAGTATTTT